The T cell receptor (beta chain) described here comes from a study of T cell changes during pregnancy in multiple sclerosis. Clones were read by immunoSEQ multiplex PCR, and TCRdb kept only the in-frame ones, dropping some. The sample holds some 50,000 clones; 80% to 95% are singletons and the top ten take about 0.99%. V was pared by 5 bases and J by 1 base, with 9 bases between. Germline assignment: CDR1 LGHNT and CDR2 FRNRAP. The CDR3 spans 13 residues. The chain joins TRBV12-5 to TRBJ2-7, with D tentatively TRBD1 (5 bases). This TCR came from a female donor with multiple sclerosis, enrolled in a pregnancy study. This specimen consisted of peripheral blood, obtained after pregnancy. CDR3 sequence reads: CASGPQGSYEQYF. The CDR3 nucleotides are TGTGCTAGTGGTCCCCAGGGTTCCTACGAGCAGTACTTC.